The 18 T cell receptor beta chains listed next were all sequenced from one sample in a study of blood T cell repertoires in COVID-19. TCRdb's table, derived via immunoSEQ multiplex PCR, lists solely in-frame clones and lacks some. Of some 200,000 clones in the sample, more than 80% were seen once. Material for sequencing was peripheral blood. These TCRs come from a woman in her forties with COVID-19, enrolled during active disease.

V is TRBV4-2 and J is TRBJ1-6; 7 bases map to TRBD1. Germline values: CDR1 LGHNA, CDR2 YNFKEQ. V was pared by 0 bases and J by 9 bases, with 8 bases of the junction left unmatched. The CDR3 covers 16 residues. CDR3 sequence reads: CASSQERTGLSSPLHF. The CDR3 nucleotides are TGTGCCAGCAGCCAAGAGAGGACAGGCCTGAGTTCACCCCTCCACTTT.

The V and J genes are TRBV6-5 and TRBJ2-3, with 7 bases that match TRBD1. Germline assignment: CDR1 MNHEY and CDR2 SVGAGI. V gave up 6 bases and J gave up 5 bases; unmatched junction bases: 8. CDR3 length equals 14 residues. The chain's CDR3 is CASRGGSLLDTQYF. CDR3 bases: TGTGCCAGCAGAGGGGGCTCATTATTAGATACGCAGTATTTT.

This clone was recorded many times. V gene TRBV12-3 or TRBV12-4 combines with J gene TRBJ1-5, with 7 bases identical to TRBD1. The CDR3 covers 13 residues. J was trimmed by 10 bases and V by 3 bases; bases with no gene match: 6. The CDR3 reads CASSFGGGKPQHF. Written as DNA, the CDR3 is TGTGCCAGCAGTTTCGGAGGGGGCAAACCCCAGCATTTT.

The rearrangement uses TRBV7-6 and TRBJ1-5, with TRBD1 as a possible D gene (6 bases). Per the germline V gene, CDR1 is SGHVS and CDR2 is FNYEAQ. Trimming removed 1 base at V and 1 base at J, with 8 bases between. The CDR3 spans 15 residues. Here the CDR3 DNA reads TGTGCCAGCAGCTTAGACAGGGAGAGCAATCAGCCCCAGCATTTT. This codes for CASSLDRESNQPQHF.

The chain employs TRBV5-4 and TRBJ1-2; TRBD1 matches at 7 bases. V lost 4 bases and J lost 1; bases outside the gene matches: 7. Per germline, CDR1 SGHNT and CDR2 YYREEE (reference sequence). The CDR3 consists of 15 residues. CDR3 nucleotides: TGTGCCAGCAGCCCCTTTCGACAGGGTAACTATGGCTACACCTTC. Its protein is CASSPFRQGNYGYTF.

The chain couples TRBV11-2 to TRBJ1-2; D unclear. The CDR3 has 14 residues. Germline CDR1 reads SGHAT; CDR2 reads FQNNGV. V lost 0 bases, J lost 0 bases, and 5 bases lay in between. CDR3 sequence reads: CASSLEATNYGYTF. The CDR3 nucleotides read TGTGCCAGCAGCTTAGAGGCAACTAACTATGGCTACACCTTC.

This chain connects TRBV14 to TRBJ2-2; D may be TRBD2 (6 bases). Trimming took off 6 bases at V and 5 bases at J, with 13 bases between the two ends. Germline V gene data show CDR1 as SGHDN and CDR2 as FVKESK. The CDR3 runs to 14 residues. CDR3 sequence (DNA): TGTGCCAGCAGACTACTAGCCGGGACCGGGGAGCTGTTTTTT. It yields the protein CASRLLAGTGELFF.

The chain links TRBV3-1 (or the pseudogene TRBV3-2) to TRBJ2-4; maybe TRBD2 (6 bases). Between the trimmed V and J ends, which lost 2 bases and 0 bases, there was a span of 14 bases. This CDR3 is 17 amino acids long. Per the germline V gene, CDR1 is LGHDT and CDR2 is YNNKEL (reference sequence). The CDR3 loop reads CASSQTGLRLAKNIQYF. Here the CDR3 DNA reads TGTGCCAGCAGCCAAACTGGACTACGACTAGCCAAAAACATTCAGTACTTC.

This clone was seen more than once but under ten times. The CDR3 loop reads CASRPTGISDTIYF. CDR3 nucleotides: TGTGCCAGCAGACCAACAGGTATAAGTGACACCATATATTTT. V and J are TRBV28 and TRBJ1-3; maybe TRBD1 (5 bases). The CDR3 runs to 14 residues. Trimming left V 6 bases short and J 8 bases short, with 17 bases between. Germline V gene sequence: CDR1 MDHEN, CDR2 SYDVKM.

In its sample, this clone was seen a few times. The chain combines TRBV7-8 with TRBJ2-7; unclear D gene. V lost 2 bases, J lost 1 base, and 6 bases lay in between. The CDR3 extends over 13 amino acids. Germline assignment: CDR1 SGHVS and CDR2 FQNEAQ. CDR3 in amino acids: CASSLRESYEQYV. The CDR3 coding sequence is TGTGCCAGCAGCTTACGAGAGTCCTACGAGCAGTACGTC.

The gene calls are TRBV2 and TRBJ2-1, with D perhaps matching TRBD2 (7 bases). The CDR3 length is 14 residues. V was cut by 9 bases and J by 8 bases, with 20 bases left in between. The germline gives CDR1 SNHLY, CDR2 FYNNEI. CDR3 bases: TGTGCCAGACTAACCGGGGGAGGGGGGTATGAGCAGTTCTTC. This translates into CARLTGGGGYEQFF.

The chain employs TRBV3-1 (or the pseudogene TRBV3-2) and TRBJ1-2; 8 nucleotides line up with TRBD1. The V segment lost 4 bases and the J segment 4 bases; nucleotides outside the gene matches: 8. Germline CDR1 is LGHDT and CDR2 is YNNKEL (reference sequence). This CDR3 has 15 residues. The CDR3 DNA reads TGTGCCAGCAGCCGGGGGACAGGACAGGTCTATGGCTACACCTTC. Amino acid sequence: CASSRGTGQVYGYTF.

The chain carries TRBV2 and TRBJ1-4, with D tentatively TRBD1 (6 bases). The V and J ends lost 6 bases and 7 bases respectively, with 18 bases between them. This CDR3 spans 15 amino acids. CDR1 is SNHLY and CDR2 is FYNNEI in the germline V gene. The DNA of the CDR3 is TGTGCCAGCAGAAAGGGGGGGGTGGACACTGAAAAACTGTTTTTT. Translated, it gives CASRKGGVDTEKLFF.

CDR3 sequence: CASSLDLSGANVLTF. Written as DNA, the CDR3 is TGTGCCAGCAGCTTAGATCTATCTGGGGCCAACGTCCTGACTTTC. The chain combines TRBV7-3 with TRBJ2-6; D is unclear. Looked up from germline, CDR1 is SGHTA and CDR2 is FQGTGA. CDR3 length: 15 residues. Trimming shortened V by 2 bases and J by 1 base, and 6 bases separated the two germline ends. Using reference TRBV7-3 and TRBJ2-6 for the parts outside the CDR3, the full variable domain is GAGVSQTPSNKVTEKGKYVELRCDPISGHTALYWYRQSLGQGPEFLIYFQGTGAADDSGLPNDRFFAVRPEGSVSTLKIQRTERGDSAVYLCASSLDLSGANVLTFGAGSRLTVL.

This chain connects TRBV6-2 or TRBV6-3 to TRBJ1-5; D not resolved. There are 16 residues in the CDR3. Per germline, CDR1 MNHEY and CDR2 SVGEGT. The germline V and J ends were trimmed by 2 bases and 0 bases, with 11 bases remaining between them. CDR3 bases: TGTGCCAGCAGTTACCGAGGATTTACTAGCAATCAGCCCCAGCATTTT. Amino acids: CASSYRGFTSNQPQHF.

The J gene is TRBJ1-6, the V gene TRBV6-6; no definite D call. Trimming stripped 7 bases from V and 7 bases from J, with 14 bases between. The CDR3 consists of 14 residues. Germline CDR1 and CDR2: MNHNY and SVGAGI (reference sequence). As DNA, the CDR3 is TGTGCCAGCACTCCCGCAGGCCGCAATTCACCCCTCCACTTT. Amino acids: CASTPAGRNSPLHF.

This rearrangement joins TRBV30 to TRBJ1-2; D is possibly TRBD1 (5 bases). Germline V gene data show CDR1 as GTSNPN and CDR2 as SVGIG (reference sequence). Trimming cost V 1 base and J 3 bases, with 12 bases left between them. This CDR3 is 14 amino acids long. The CDR3 DNA reads TGTGCCTGGAGTGAGGGGTTTGGGGACTATGGCTACACCTTC. Its protein product is CAWSEGFGDYGYTF.

To note about this clone: This sample includes further DNA sequences coding for the same CDR3. The chain carries TRBV28 and TRBJ2-1, with D hard to call. From germline, CDR1 is MDHEN and CDR2 SYDVKM. Between the trimmed V and J ends, which lost 2 bases and 1 base, there was a span of 6 bases. The CDR3 has 14 residues. CDR3 coding DNA: TGTGCCAGCAGTTTAGCGGAGTCCTACAATGAGCAGTTCTTC. This encodes CASSLAESYNEQFF.